The 32 T cell receptor beta chains below were found in one sample sequenced in a study of cytomegalovirus exposure and HLA in healthy donors. It was with 60 Vbeta and 13 Jbeta primers that the PCR ran. Sequencing used immunoSEQ multiplex PCR; TCRdb keeps in-frame clones, though not all of them. The sample holds some 100,000 clones; 60% to 75% are singletons and the top ten take 10%. Sequencing was performed on PBMCs. All receptors come from a man aged 50-59 years in good health and CMV-seronegative.

This sequence joins TRBV5-1 and TRBJ1-5; the match to TRBD1 covers 7 bases. In germline, CDR1 is SGHRS, CDR2 YFSETQ. J lost 1 base, V lost 7 bases, and 20 bases had no gene match. The CDR3 loop spans 19 amino acids. The CDR3 spells CASRVPRDRALSSNQPQHF. The CDR3 DNA is TGCGCCAGCCGCGTTCCGAGGGACAGAGCCTTATCGAGCAATCAGCCCCAGCATTTT.

The rearrangement joins TRBV9 to TRBJ1-3; a weak D match, TRBD1 (5 bases). Trimming shortened V by 0 bases and J by 0 bases, and 10 bases separated the two germline ends. The CDR3 extends over 16 amino acids. Germline assignment: CDR1 SGDLS and CDR2 YYNGEE. The CDR3 loop reads CASSVEVRASGNTIYF. As DNA, the CDR3 is TGTGCCAGCAGCGTAGAAGTCAGGGCCTCTGGAAACACCATATATTTT.

This clone was counted only a few times. The chain joins TRBV7-2 to TRBJ2-7; no definite D call. Germline V lookup: CDR1 SGHTA, CDR2 FQGNSA. The CDR3 has 11 amino acids. V lost 5 bases, J lost 6 bases, and 8 bases lay in between. The CDR3 sequence: CASSPAVEQYF. The CDR3, as DNA: TGTGCCAGCAGCCCCGCGGTCGAGCAGTACTTC.

The chain links TRBV5-6 to TRBJ1-2, with 11 bases identical to TRBD1. CDR3 length: 16 residues. Trimming removed 0 bases from V and 8 bases from J; junction bases left unmatched: 9. Germline V gene sequence: CDR1 SGHDT, CDR2 YYEEEE. This chain's CDR3 is CASSLAPGQGVRGYTF. CDR3 sequence (DNA): TGTGCCAGCAGCTTGGCGCCGGGACAGGGGGTGCGGGGCTACACCTTC.

Only a few counts were recorded for this clone. CDR3 bases: TGTGCCAGCAGCTTAGTCCAGGGGGCTGCTTCACCCCTCCACTTT. It yields the protein CASSLVQGAASPLHF. V is TRBV7-8 and J is TRBJ1-6; 8 bases map to TRBD1. V shed 1 base and J 9 bases; nucleotides not matched to a gene: 5. This CDR3 has 15 amino acids. Germline V gives CDR1 SGHVS, CDR2 FQNEAQ.

This chain links TRBV7-9 with TRBJ2-1, with D uncertain. This CDR3 comprises 14 residues. The V end lost 1 base, the J end lost 8 bases, and 12 bases lay between the germline ends. Germline V gene sequence: CDR1 SEHNR, CDR2 FQNEAQ (reference sequence). CDR3 coding DNA: TGTGCCAGCAGCTTAGGCTCCGACCAGGATGAGCAGTTCTTC. This sequence encodes CASSLGSDQDEQFF. The whole variable domain, filled in from reference TRBV7-9 and TRBJ2-1, reads DTGVSQNPRHKITKRGQNVTFRCDPISEHNRLYWYRQTLGQGPEFLTYFQNEAQLEKSRLLSDRFSAERPKGSFSTLEIQRTEQGDSAMYLCASSLGSDQDEQFFGPGTRLTVL.

The chain carries TRBV30 and TRBJ2-3; D gene unclear. Trimming shortened V by 2 bases and J by 3 bases, and 12 bases separated the two germline ends. This CDR3 contains 14 residues. Germline V gene data show CDR1 as GTSNPN and CDR2 as SVGIG (reference sequence). DNA of the CDR3: TGTGCCTGGAGTAGTCGGGTTGGGACAGATACGCAGTATTTT. Its protein is CAWSSRVGTDTQYF.

The V call is TRBV5-6, the J call TRBJ2-3; 10 bases are a match to TRBD2. This CDR3 has 17 amino acids. Germline V CDR1 and CDR2: SGHDT, YYEEEE. Unmatched junction bases numbered 6, after V lost 0 bases and J lost 2 bases. In nucleotides, the CDR3 is TGTGCCAGCAGCTTGGAGCTAGCGGGAGCCTACACAGATACGCAGTATTTT. It is translated as CASSLELAGAYTDTQYF.

The gene calls are TRBV20-1 and TRBJ2-7, with D possibly TRBD1 on 5 matching bases. Trimming cost V 5 bases and J 3 bases, with 8 bases left between them. From germline, CDR1 is DFQATT and CDR2 SNEGSKA (reference sequence). This CDR3 comprises 11 residues. The CDR3 here is CSALRDYEQYF. The CDR3 DNA reads TGCAGTGCTCTCAGGGACTACGAGCAGTACTTC.

V and J are TRBV28 and TRBJ1-6; no firm D call. Per the germline V gene, CDR1 is MDHEN and CDR2 is SYDVKM. The V and J ends lost 3 bases and 8 bases respectively, with 5 bases between them. The CDR3 runs 12 residues. The CDR3 DNA is TGTGCCAGCAGTTTCGGGGATTCACCCCTCCACTTT. Protein product: CASSFGDSPLHF.

The chain carries TRBV9 and TRBJ1-1; weak D call: TRBD1 (5 bases). Trimming left V 4 bases short and J 0 bases short, with 13 bases between. This CDR3 spans 15 amino acids. Germline-derived CDR1 and CDR2 are SGDLS and YYNGEE. CDR3 amino acids: CASSPRQFMNTEAFF. Here the CDR3 DNA reads TGTGCCAGCAGCCCTCGACAGTTCATGAACACTGAAGCTTTCTTT.

J is TRBJ2-1 and V is TRBV4-3; 8 bases agree with TRBD2. J lost 7 bases, V lost 0 bases, and 5 bases had no gene match. The CDR3 has 15 residues. Germline lookup yields CDR1 LGHNA and CDR2 YSLEER. CDR3 amino acids: CASSQDQRERNEQFF. CDR3 in DNA: TGCGCCAGCAGCCAAGACCAGCGGGAGCGAAATGAGCAGTTCTTC.

This clone was recorded only once. The V gene is TRBV7-9, the J gene TRBJ1-5, with D hard to call. The CDR3 is 14 residues long. Germline V CDR1 and CDR2: SEHNR, FQNEAQ (reference sequence). V was shortened by 3 bases and J by 3 bases, with 9 bases between the two germline ends. The chain's CDR3 is CASSFDTSNQPQHF. In DNA, the CDR3 is TGTGCCAGCAGCTTTGACACTTCCAATCAGCCCCAGCATTTT.

The chain is built from TRBV6-5 and TRBJ1-2, with D possibly TRBD1 on 5 matching bases. Germline values: CDR1 MNHEY, CDR2 SVGAGI. There are 14 residues in the CDR3. The V end lost 6 bases, the J end lost 3 bases, and 14 bases lay between the germline ends. Written as DNA, the CDR3 is TGTGCCAGCAGCGGGGGTGTAGGGGACTATGGCTACACCTTC. Translation gives CASSGGVGDYGYTF.

On this clone: One end of the junction is discordant with germline, which a read error may explain. Distinct nucleotide sequences in the sample also encode this CDR3. V gene TRBV5-1 combines with J gene TRBJ2-3; TRBD1 agrees at 10 bases. Germline V gene data show CDR1 as SGHRS and CDR2 as YFSETQ. The CDR3 contains 14 residues. The CDR3 protein is CASSWGTGADTQYF. The CDR3 bases are TGTGCCAGCAGCTGGGGGACAGGGGCAGATACGCAGTATTTT.

This chain uses TRBV7-9 with TRBJ1-2; possibly TRBD1 for D (5 bases). The CDR3 consists of 12 residues. CDR1 and CDR2 from the germline V gene are SEHNR and FQNEAQ (reference sequence). V gave up 8 bases and J gave up 6 bases, with 13 bases separating them. The CDR3 reads CASLSRADGYTF. The CDR3 bases are TGTGCCAGCTTAAGCAGGGCGGATGGCTACACCTTC. The variable domain in full, with the rest retrieved from reference TRBV7-9 and TRBJ1-2, is DTGVSQNPRHKITKRGQNVTFRCDPISEHNRLYWYRQTLGQGPEFLTYFQNEAQLEKSRLLSDRFSAERPKGSFSTLEIQRTEQGDSAMYLCASLSRADGYTFGSGTRLTVV.

The chain combines TRBV27 with TRBJ2-7; perhaps TRBD1 as D (6 bases). CDR3 length equals 13 residues. Germline V gene sequence: CDR1 MNHEY, CDR2 SMNVEV (reference sequence). V shed 4 bases and J shed 3 bases, with 10 bases lying between them. This CDR3 is CASSYSGDYEQYF. CDR3 in DNA: TGTGCCAGCAGTTACTCAGGGGACTACGAGCAGTACTTC.

This chain uses TRBV9 with TRBJ2-7; TRBD2 matches 11 bases. The CDR3 extends over 17 amino acids. Germline loops: CDR1 SGDLS, CDR2 YYNGEE. Trimming took 0 bases from V and 1 from J; bases not matched to a gene: 6. CDR3 region: CASSVGDLAGGSYEQYF. The CDR3 region has the DNA TGTGCCAGCAGCGTAGGGGACCTAGCGGGAGGTTCCTACGAGCAGTACTTC. The complete variable domain, with remaining parts taken from reference TRBV9 and TRBJ2-7, reads DSGVTQTPKHLITATGQRVTLRCSPRSGDLSVYWYQQSLDQGLQFLIQYYNGEERAKGNILERFSAQQFPDLHSELNLSSLELGDSALYFCASSVGDLAGGSYEQYFGPGTRLTVT.

The J gene is TRBJ2-2, the V gene TRBV5-6, with TRBD1 as a possible D gene (6 bases). This CDR3 is built from 13 residues. Germline V lookup: CDR1 SGHDT, CDR2 YYEEEE. V dropped 2 bases and J dropped 7 bases, with 9 bases sitting between them. The CDR3 region has the DNA TGTGCCAGCAGCTTAAGGGGGATCGGGGAGCTGTTTTTT. As protein: CASSLRGIGELFF.

J is TRBJ1-2 and V is TRBV5-1; a possible D gene is TRBD1 (6 bases). The CDR3 spans 15 residues. Trimming took off 0 bases at V and 5 bases at J, with 14 bases between the two ends. The germline gives CDR1 SGHRS, CDR2 YFSETQ. The DNA of the CDR3 is TGCGCCAGCAGCTTGGGGACAGATTCTGGATATGGCTACACCTTC. Translation gives CASSLGTDSGYGYTF.

The chain uses TRBV4-1 and TRBJ1-4; a weak D match, TRBD1 (5 bases). The germline V and J ends were trimmed by 1 base and 0 bases, with 9 bases remaining between them. CDR3 length: 16 amino acids. Germline loops: CDR1 MGHRA, CDR2 YSYEKL. CDR3 nucleotide sequence: TGCGCCAGCAGCCAAGGGACAAGGTCAACTAATGAAAAACTGTTTTTT. The encoded protein is CASSQGTRSTNEKLFF.

The chain couples TRBV7-9 to TRBJ2-1; the match to TRBD1 covers 8 bases. V lost 5 bases and J lost 7; bases outside the gene matches: 13. The CDR3 length is 16 residues. The germline V gene has CDR1 SEHNR and CDR2 FQNEAQ (reference sequence). The CDR3 loop is CASSPKFRDRSNEQFF. The CDR3 region has the DNA TGTGCCAGCAGCCCCAAGTTCCGGGACAGGTCGAATGAGCAGTTCTTC.

The chain employs TRBV28 and TRBJ1-1; 8 nucleotides align to TRBD1. The CDR3 runs to 13 residues. In germline, CDR1 is MDHEN, CDR2 SYDVKM. Trimming removed 10 bases from V and 1 base from J; junction bases left unmatched: 5. The CDR3 region is CATLGQGNTEAFF. In DNA form, the CDR3 reads TGTGCCACCCTCGGACAGGGGAACACTGAAGCTTTCTTT.

The chain links TRBV7-8 to TRBJ2-7; D is unresolved. This CDR3 has 13 amino acids. V lost 4 bases and J 2 bases, leaving 9 bases between the germline ends. Germline V gene lookup returns CDR1 SGHVS and CDR2 FQNEAQ. In DNA form, the CDR3 reads TGTGCCAGCAGCTCCCTGGGCCCCTACGAGCAGTACTTC. It yields the protein CASSSLGPYEQYF. The whole variable domain, filled in from reference TRBV7-8 and TRBJ2-7, reads GAGVSQSPRYKVAKRGQDVALRCDPISGHVSLFWYQQALGQGPEFLTYFQNEAQLDKSGLPSDRFFAERPEGSVSTLKIQRTQQEDSAVYLCASSSLGPYEQYFGPGTRLTVT.

About this clone: One end of the junction does not line up with germline, which may come from a read error. Different DNA sequences within this sample yield the same CDR3. V is TRBV4-1 and J is TRBJ1-6; 9 bases map to TRBD1. CDR1 is MGHRA and CDR2 is YSYEKL in the germline V gene. This CDR3 region has 16 residues. For the CDR3, the DNA is TGCGCCAGCAGCCAAGAAGGGACAGGGTCGTATTCGCCCCTCCACTTT. It is translated as CASSQEGTGSYSPLHF.

The V call is TRBV14, the J call TRBJ2-3, with 13 positions matching TRBD2. The V and J ends lost 1 base and 1 base, in that order; junction bases with no gene match: 5. The germline V gene encodes CDR1 SGHDN and CDR2 FVKESK. CDR3 length: 18 residues. The CDR3 coding sequence is TGTGCCAGCAGCCAAGGCGGACTAGCGGGAGTTCGCACAGATACGCAGTATTTT. This codes for CASSQGGLAGVRTDTQYF.

V gene TRBV7-6 combines with J gene TRBJ2-5; TRBD2 agrees at 8 bases. The CDR3 spans 15 residues. V was pared by 3 bases and J by 4 bases, with 7 bases of the junction left unmatched. Germline V gives CDR1 SGHVS, CDR2 FNYEAQ. CDR3 nucleotides: TGTGCCAGCAGCTTTCAGCGGGGGAGGGGAGAGACCCAGTACTTC. It specifies CASSFQRGRGETQYF.

This chain uses TRBV28 with TRBJ2-2; TRBD1 matches at 7 bases. This CDR3 contains 13 residues. V was pared by 8 bases and J by 6 bases, with 6 bases of the junction left unmatched. Germline V gene data show CDR1 as MDHEN and CDR2 as SYDVKM. CDR3 region: CASWYRGAGELFF. The DNA of the CDR3 is TGTGCCAGCTGGTACAGGGGCGCCGGGGAGCTGTTTTTT.

The rearrangement joins TRBV10-1 to TRBJ1-4, with 7 bases aligning to TRBD1. Per the germline V gene, CDR1 is WNHNN and CDR2 is SYGVQD (reference sequence). The CDR3 spans 13 residues. V dropped 8 bases and J dropped 5; count of bases not matched to a gene: 5. As DNA, the CDR3 is TGCGCCAGCTCCCCGGACAGGAATGAAAAACTGTTTTTT. This sequence encodes CASSPDRNEKLFF.

This clone was seen only once. DNA of the CDR3: TGTGCCAGCAGCTTCTCCGGGGGAGCGGGAGCCGGCTACAATGAGCAGTTCTTC. Protein product: CASSFSGGAGAGYNEQFF. The chain joins TRBV28 to TRBJ2-1, with TRBD2 matching over 8 bases. This CDR3 is built from 18 residues. The J segment lost 3 bases and the V segment lost 6 bases, leaving 16 bases of the junction unmatched. Germline V gene lookup returns CDR1 MDHEN and CDR2 SYDVKM. Based on the CDR3 plus reference TRBV28 and TRBJ2-1, the full variable domain is DVKVTQSSRYLVKRTGEKVFLECVQDMDHENMFWYRQDPGLGLRLIYFSYDVKMKEKGDIPEGYSVSREKKERFSLILESASTNQTSMYLCASSFSGGAGAGYNEQFFGPGTRLTVL.

Comments on this clone: Within the sample, other DNA sequences also encode this same CDR3. The chain uses TRBV9 and TRBJ2-3; 14 bases are a match to TRBD2. This CDR3 has 17 residues. J was trimmed by 6 bases and V by 3 bases; bases with no gene match: 9. The germline V gene has CDR1 SGDLS and CDR2 YYNGEE. Here the CDR3 DNA reads TGTGCCAGCAGCGCACACGGGACTAGCGGGAGTGGGGATACGCAGTATTTT. It is translated as CASSAHGTSGSGDTQYF. The full variable domain, in which reference TRBV9 and TRBJ2-3 provide the parts outside the CDR3, is DSGVTQTPKHLITATGQRVTLRCSPRSGDLSVYWYQQSLDQGLQFLIQYYNGEERAKGNILERFSAQQFPDLHSELNLSSLELGDSALYFCASSAHGTSGSGDTQYFGPGTRLTVL.

The gene calls are TRBV6-6 and TRBJ2-4; D might be TRBD2 (6 bases). The germline V and J ends were trimmed by 8 bases and 6 bases, with 14 bases remaining between them. The CDR3 is 13 amino acids. Germline CDR1 is MNHNY and CDR2 is SVGAGI (reference sequence). CDR3 nucleotides: TGTGCCAGCTCCCCTGGAGGGGTAAACATTCAGTACTTC. Its translation: CASSPGGVNIQYF.